The sequence of this TCR beta chain was determined in a study of blood T cell repertoires in COVID-19. Per the study methods: Reference gene primer amplification in the assay estimated nucleated cell counts. The table came from immunoSEQ multiplex PCR; TCRdb's copy has only in-frame clones and leaves some out. V, J and clone size were drawn from that table, and D and trimming were deduced from the DNA. The sample has about 200,000 clones, 70% to 85% seen once. The V and J ends lost 0 bases and 5 bases, in that order; junction bases with no gene match: 6. The germline CDR1 and CDR2 sequences are SEHNR and FQNEAQ (reference sequence). The CDR3 totals 16 residues. Participant age was roughly 18 to 95 years, and participants resided in fewer than 30 US areas.

The source is a man in his forties who had recovered from COVID-19. The source material was PBMCs or T cells enriched from blood (not recorded which). The chain employs TRBV7-9 and TRBJ2-1; 8 bases fit TRBD2. Here the CDR3 DNA reads TGTGCCAGCAGCTTAGCGCTAGCGGGCGCTCACAATGAGCAGTTCTTC. It translates to CASSLALAGAHNEQFF.